The clone carrying this TCR beta chain was seen a handful of times. The antigen is not known. Expressed TCRB transcripts were sequenced after all isolated RNA was converted to cDNA. Sequencing was performed with immunoSEQ multiplex PCR; in TCRdb, only in-frame clones are kept and a portion is missing. The sample contains 95,000 to 150,000 clones, roughly 15% of which appear only once. The data originate from a study of beta chain features in type 1 diabetes. Overall study findings and caveats: Whether HLA type influences TCRB rearrangement remained unresolved here. Type 1 diabetes patients had moderately but significantly shorter TCRB CDR3s in all four CD4+ subsets.

This CDR3 spans 11 amino acids. V lost 2 bases, J lost 10 bases, and 6 bases lay in between. The germline gives CDR1 MDHEN, CDR2 SYDVKM. This chain links TRBV28 with TRBJ2-1; D is possibly TRBD2 (6 bases). The clonotype originates from a man aged 25 to 45 with type 1 diabetes. The sample taken for sequencing was central memory CD4+ T cells from blood. The CDR3 region is CASSLREEQFF. Here the CDR3 DNA reads TGTGCCAGCAGTTTACGGGAGGAGCAGTTCTTC.